Reported below is one T cell receptor (beta chain). This specimen belongs to a study of radiation and T cells in renal cell carcinoma. Some clones are missing from TCRdb's copy, which holds only in-frame ones; the method was immunoSEQ multiplex PCR. Of roughly 120,000 clones listed, approximately 80% are singletons. Time point indicated: baseline pretreatment blood. Treatment denoted: 15 Gy SBRT to primary tumor, nephrectomy 4 weeks later. The tumor was a clear cell renal cell carcinoma. This CDR3 has 12 residues. Germline assignment: CDR1 SNHLY and CDR2 FYNNEI. V lost 7 bases to trimming and J lost 4 bases, with 8 bases between them.

The rearrangement links TRBV2 to TRBJ1-5; D is ambiguous. The clonotype comes from an older woman with renal cell carcinoma. The sequencing used blood, collected from a patient whose treatment included radiotherapy and nephrectomy. CDR3 residues: CASNILNQPQHF. CDR3 nucleotide sequence: TGTGCCAGCAACATTCTGAATCAGCCCCAGCATTTT.